The next 3 T cell receptor beta chains were all read from a single sample in a study of blood T cell repertoires in COVID-19. The assay was immunoSEQ multiplex PCR, and TCRdb's table has in-frame clones only and misses some. The sample contains tens of thousands of clones, about 80% of which appear only once. The specimen sequenced was peripheral blood. Receptors originate from a human donor in a cohort sampled during active COVID-19.

V usage is TRBV2 and J usage is TRBJ1-2; 11 bases are shared with TRBD1. The CDR3 is 13 residues long. Germline V lookup: CDR1 SNHLY, CDR2 FYNNEI. V shed 6 bases and J 4 bases; nucleotides not matched to a gene: 1. CDR3 DNA sequence: TGTGCCAGCAGGGGACAGGGGGTCTATGGCTACACCTTC. Residues: CASRGQGVYGYTF.

This clone has a single count. The J gene is TRBJ2-1, the V gene TRBV3-1 (or the pseudogene TRBV3-2); the match to TRBD2 covers 13 bases. The CDR3 totals 17 residues. The V gene end was trimmed by 2 bases and the J gene end by 10 bases; junction bases not matched to a gene: 11. Germline assignment: CDR1 LGHDT and CDR2 YNNKEL (reference sequence). The CDR3 loop is CASSQSGTSGDFPEQFF. The CDR3 region has the DNA TGTGCCAGCAGCCAATCCGGGACTAGCGGGGACTTTCCGGAGCAGTTCTTC.

The chain joins TRBV3-1 (or the pseudogene TRBV3-2) to TRBJ2-5, with 9 bases aligning to TRBD1. The CDR3 sequence is 16 residues long. Germline CDR1 and CDR2: LGHDT and YNNKEL (reference sequence). V trimming: 1 base; J trimming: 5 bases; junction bases outside the gene matches: 8. The CDR3 loop is CASSQVHRGRGETQYF. The CDR3 nucleotides read TGTGCCAGCAGCCAAGTCCACAGGGGGCGCGGGGAGACCCAGTACTTC.